The 14 T cell receptor beta chains below come from one sample, sequenced in a study of cytomegalovirus exposure and HLA in healthy donors (dated by TCRdb to 2015 to 2018). The library was obtained by the immunoSEQ multiplex PCR assay. A mixture of 60 forward primers for TCR Vbeta segments and 13 reverse primers for TCR Jbeta segments was used in the multiplex PCR. TCRdb carries this immuneACCESS record with in-frame sequences only. Its versions omit some clonotypes, under half of them owing to an unresolved V gene in the studies checked, with the rest unexplained. The sample records about 200,000 clones, approximately 78% of which are singletons. The top ten clones comprise about 2.6% of the sample. The sample was PBMCs. Every receptor here comes from a woman in her thirties or forties in good health and CMV-seronegative.

This clone was recorded a few times. The chain is built from TRBV6-5 and TRBJ1-5; no firm D call. Trimming shortened V by 10 bases and J by 0 bases, and 10 bases separated the two germline ends. Germline V CDR1 and CDR2: MNHEY, SVGAGI. The CDR3 covers 13 residues. The CDR3 DNA is TGTGCCACGCGCCGGGATAGCAATCAGCCCCAGCATTTT. Protein sequence: CATRRDSNQPQHF.

The chain couples TRBV7-3 to TRBJ2-1; TRBD2 agrees at 9 bases. Germline-derived CDR1 and CDR2 are SGHTA and FQGTGA. The CDR3 runs 15 residues. The ends lost 0 bases at V and 4 bases at J; junction bases unmatched: 1. The CDR3 nucleotides are TGTGCCAGCAGCTTAACTAGCGGGGGTTACAATGAGCAGTTCTTC. It specifies CASSLTSGGYNEQFF.

The chain couples TRBV11-2 to TRBJ2-2; 15 positions agree with TRBD2. CDR3 length: 19 residues. Trimming at V came to 5 bases and at J to 5 bases, leaving 12 bases not matched to a gene. Germline assignment: CDR1 SGHAT and CDR2 FQNNGV. The CDR3 DNA is TGTGCCAGCAGCCAGTCCGGGACTAGCGGGAGGTGGGAGACCGGGGAGCTGTTTTTT. This codes for CASSQSGTSGRWETGELFF.

The chain recombines TRBV27 with TRBJ2-1; no clear D gene. Per germline, CDR1 MNHEY and CDR2 SMNVEV (reference sequence). V was trimmed by 4 bases and J by 0 bases, leaving 4 bases between them. The CDR3 spans 13 residues. CDR3 coding DNA: TGTGCCAGCAGTTACGGCTCCTACAATGAGCAGTTCTTC. Its translation is CASSYGSYNEQFF.

The rearrangement uses TRBV29-1 and TRBJ1-1, with D perhaps matching TRBD1 (6 bases). The germline CDR1 and CDR2 sequences are SQVTM and ANQGSEA. The CDR3 contains 14 residues. Trimming took 6 bases from V and 10 from J, leaving 24 bases between them. CDR3 region: CSVRPGLGAKVAFF. In DNA form, the CDR3 reads TGCAGCGTCCGCCCAGGCCTGGGGGCAAAAGTAGCTTTCTTT.

The chain combines TRBV27 with TRBJ1-4, with a tentative D call TRBD1 (6 bases). V was trimmed by 1 base and J by 0 bases, leaving 12 bases between them. Germline CDR1 and CDR2: MNHEY and SMNVEV (reference sequence). This CDR3 spans 17 amino acids. The CDR3 DNA sequence: TGTGCCAGCAGTTTATACAGGGAGGGGGCAACTAATGAAAAACTGTTTTTT. Protein product: CASSLYREGATNEKLFF. The complete variable domain, with remaining parts taken from reference TRBV27 and TRBJ1-4, reads EAQVTQNPRYLITVTGKKLTVTCSQNMNHEYMSWYRQDPGLGLRQIYYSMNVEVTDKGDVPEGYKVSRKEKRNFPLILESPSPNQTSLYFCASSLYREGATNEKLFFGSGTQLSVL.

DNA of the CDR3: TGCGCCAGCAGCTTGGCGGCTAGCGGAATTCCACGCTCCTACGAGCAGTACTTC. Amino acid sequence: CASSLAASGIPRSYEQYF. The rearrangement uses TRBV5-1 and TRBJ2-7; 7 nucleotides line up with TRBD2. V lost 0 bases to trimming and J lost 0 bases; unmatched junction nucleotides: 12. The V gene's germline CDR1 is SGHRS and CDR2 YFSETQ. The CDR3 contains 18 residues.

The J gene is TRBJ2-3, the V gene TRBV15; D uncertain. The CDR3 consists of 12 residues. Germline V gene lookup returns CDR1 LNHNV and CDR2 YYDKDF (reference sequence). V lost 0 bases and J lost 5, with 3 bases in between. The CDR3 region is CATSRDIDTQYF. Written as DNA, the CDR3 is TGTGCCACCAGCAGAGATATAGATACGCAGTATTTT.

The J gene is TRBJ1-5, the V gene TRBV6-1; D may be TRBD1 (6 bases). Germline values: CDR1 MNHNS, CDR2 SASEGT. V was shortened by 7 bases and J by 9 bases, with 7 bases between the two germline ends. CDR3 length: 10 amino acids. The CDR3 coding sequence is TGTGCCAGCAAAGGGGGGCCCCAGCATTTT. Protein: CASKGGPQHF.

The chain uses TRBV28 and TRBJ1-4; D possibly corresponds to TRBD1 (6 bases). Germline V gene data show CDR1 as MDHEN and CDR2 as SYDVKM. With 10 bases removed from V and 4 bases from J, the gap between germline ends came to 22 bases. There are 16 residues in the CDR3. The CDR3 coding sequence is TGTGCCACCTCGGGTTGGCAGGGGCGAGGTAATGAAAAACTGTTTTTT. As protein: CATSGWQGRGNEKLFF.

The gene calls are TRBV27 and TRBJ2-1; D unresolved. Trimming left V 2 bases short and J 2 bases short, with 13 bases between. The germline V gene encodes CDR1 MNHEY and CDR2 SMNVEV (reference sequence). The length of the CDR3 is 16 residues. As DNA, the CDR3 is TGTGCCAGCAGTTTAGAATCAGCGCTGACCTACAATGAGCAGTTCTTC. This codes for CASSLESALTYNEQFF.

The count of this clone is one. The chain carries TRBV5-4 and TRBJ2-2, with 7 bases fitting TRBD1. The CDR3 runs 13 residues. CDR1 SGHNT and CDR2 YYREEE come from the germline V gene (reference sequence). The V segment lost 4 bases and the J segment 5 bases; nucleotides outside the gene matches: 2. CDR3 sequence (DNA): TGTGCCAGCAGCGTACAGGGGACCGGGGAGCTGTTTTTT. It specifies CASSVQGTGELFF.

This clone was seen once. V and J are TRBV27 and TRBJ2-7; no definite D call. Germline lookup yields CDR1 MNHEY and CDR2 SMNVEV (reference sequence). V lost 8 bases and J lost 1, with 9 bases in between. This CDR3 has 12 amino acids. CDR3 loop: CASGAFSYEQYF. CDR3 coding DNA: TGTGCCAGCGGAGCTTTTTCCTACGAGCAGTACTTC.

The chain recombines TRBV5-8 with TRBJ2-5; 8 bases agree with TRBD1. CDR1 is SGHTS, CDR2 YDEGEE, per germline. The V segment lost 2 bases and the J segment 5 bases; nucleotides outside the gene matches: 5. The CDR3 loop spans 14 amino acids. This CDR3 is CASSFDRGGETQYF. CDR3 bases: TGTGCCAGCAGCTTCGACAGGGGTGGGGAGACCCAGTACTTC.